This TCR beta chain emerged from a study of blood T cell repertoires in COVID-19. Looking at the study overall: Donors in the United States, Italy and Spain gave samples during acute or convalescent COVID-19. Sample material is recorded as cDNA or gDNA derived from T cells, B-cell-depleted T cells, or PBMCs.

Profiled with immunoSEQ multiplex PCR; TCRdb holds only in-frame clones, not every one. The repertoire holds about 180,000 clones, with roughly 85% as singletons. Cohort 3 donors counted as recovered after two negative PCRs, clearance, or resolved symptoms. This TCR was sampled from a man aged 40-49 years who had recovered from COVID-19. Sequenced input: PBMCs or T cells enriched from blood (not recorded which).

The CDR3 DNA follows: TGTGCCAGCTCACCAACCACACTCACTATTCTTAGCAATCAGCCCCAGCATTTT. It is translated as CASSPTTLTILSNQPQHF. J is TRBJ1-5 and V is TRBV18; D remains ambiguous. The V gene lost 2 bases and the J gene lost 0 bases, with 17 bases spanning the gap. The CDR3 sequence is 18 residues long. Germline CDR1 and CDR2: KGHSH and LQKENI.